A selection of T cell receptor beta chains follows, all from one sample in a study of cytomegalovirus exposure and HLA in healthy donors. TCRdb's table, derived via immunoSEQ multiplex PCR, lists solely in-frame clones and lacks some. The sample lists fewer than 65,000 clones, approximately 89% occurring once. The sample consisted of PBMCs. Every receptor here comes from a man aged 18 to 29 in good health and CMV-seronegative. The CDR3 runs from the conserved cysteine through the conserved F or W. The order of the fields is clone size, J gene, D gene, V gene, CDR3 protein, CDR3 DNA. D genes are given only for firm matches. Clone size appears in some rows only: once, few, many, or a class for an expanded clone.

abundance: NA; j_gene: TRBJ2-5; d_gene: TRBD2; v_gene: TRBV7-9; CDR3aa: CASSSIPLGLAVETQYF; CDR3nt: TGTGCCAGCAGCTCTATACCCCTAGGACTAGCTGTGGAGACCCAGTACTTC
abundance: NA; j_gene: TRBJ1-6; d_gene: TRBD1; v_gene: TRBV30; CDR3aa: CAWRAGQQENSPLHF; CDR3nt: TGTGCCTGGAGGGCGGGACAGCAAGAAAATTCACCCCTCCACTTT
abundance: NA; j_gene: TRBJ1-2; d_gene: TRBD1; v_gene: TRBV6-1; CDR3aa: CASSVGQGDYGYTF; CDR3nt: TGTGCCAGCAGTGTCGGACAGGGCGACTATGGCTACACCTTC
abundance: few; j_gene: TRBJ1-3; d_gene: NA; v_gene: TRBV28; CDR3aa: CASSSRTAGNTIYF; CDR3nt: TGTGCCAGCAGTTCCCGGACAGCTGGAAACACCATATATTTT
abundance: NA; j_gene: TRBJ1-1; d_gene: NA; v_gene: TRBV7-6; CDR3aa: CASKALGGSRYMNTEAFF; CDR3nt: TGTGCCAGCAAGGCCCTGGGGGGGTCGAGGTATATGAACACTGAAGCTTTCTTT
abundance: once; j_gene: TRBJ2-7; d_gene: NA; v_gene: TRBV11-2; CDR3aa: CASSLAVTYEQYF; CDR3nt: TGTGCCAGCAGCTTAGCGGTAACCTACGAGCAGTACTTC
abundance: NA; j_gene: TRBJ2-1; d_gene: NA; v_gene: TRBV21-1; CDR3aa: CASMKFGQSLSYNEQFF; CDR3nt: TGTGCCAGCATGAAGTTCGGACAGTCCCTCTCCTACAATGAGCAGTTCTTC
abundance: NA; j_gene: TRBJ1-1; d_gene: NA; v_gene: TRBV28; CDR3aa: CAIQSSGTEAFF; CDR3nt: TGTGCCATCCAGTCCAGCGGCACTGAAGCTTTCTTT
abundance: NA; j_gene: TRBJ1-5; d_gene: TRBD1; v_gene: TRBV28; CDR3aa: CASSPAGTGANQPQHF; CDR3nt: TGTGCCAGCAGTCCCGCAGGGACAGGGGCGAATCAGCCCCAGCATTTT
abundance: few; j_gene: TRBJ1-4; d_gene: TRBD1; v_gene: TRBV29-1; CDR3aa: CSARDRAGREKLFF; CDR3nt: TGCAGCGCCCGGGACAGGGCGGGGAGAGAAAAACTGTTTTTT
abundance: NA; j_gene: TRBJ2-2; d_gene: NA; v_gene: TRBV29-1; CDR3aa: CSVEVPEAGNTGELFF; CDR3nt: TGCAGCGTTGAAGTCCCGGAGGCAGGGAACACCGGGGAGCTGTTTTTT
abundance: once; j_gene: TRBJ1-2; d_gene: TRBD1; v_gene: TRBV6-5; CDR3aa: CASSYAGQGNYGYTF; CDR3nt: TGTGCCAGCAGTTACGCAGGACAGGGGAACTATGGCTACACCTTC
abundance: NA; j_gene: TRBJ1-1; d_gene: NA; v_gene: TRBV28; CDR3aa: CASSFAGTSEAFF; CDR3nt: TGTGCCAGCAGTTTTGCAGGGACAAGTGAAGCTTTCTTT
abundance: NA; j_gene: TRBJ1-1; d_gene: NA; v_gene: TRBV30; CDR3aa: CAWCEPAMNTEAFF; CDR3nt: TGTGCCTGGTGCGAGCCAGCGATGAACACTGAAGCTTTCTTT
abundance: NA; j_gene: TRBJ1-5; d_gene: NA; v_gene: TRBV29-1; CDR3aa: CSVAKGGVDQPQHF; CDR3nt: TGCAGCGTCGCAAAGGGAGGAGTGGATCAGCCCCAGCATTTT
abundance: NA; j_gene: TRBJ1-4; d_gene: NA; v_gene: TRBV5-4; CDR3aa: CASSLGYDRTNEKLFF; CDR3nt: TGTGCCAGCAGCTTGGGTTACGACAGGACGAATGAAAAACTGTTTTTT
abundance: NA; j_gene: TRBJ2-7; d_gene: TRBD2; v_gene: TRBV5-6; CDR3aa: CASSSASGVYEQYF; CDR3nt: TGTGCCAGCAGTTCCGCTAGCGGGGTCTACGAGCAGTACTTC
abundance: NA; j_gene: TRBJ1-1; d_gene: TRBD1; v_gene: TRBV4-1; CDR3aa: CASSRTGRVEAFF; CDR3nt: TGCGCCAGCAGCAGGACAGGACGGGTTGAAGCTTTCTTT
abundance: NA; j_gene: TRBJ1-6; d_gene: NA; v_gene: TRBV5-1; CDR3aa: CASSPSRGDSPLHF; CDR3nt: TGCGCCAGCAGCCCGAGCAGGGGAGATTCACCCCTCCACTTT
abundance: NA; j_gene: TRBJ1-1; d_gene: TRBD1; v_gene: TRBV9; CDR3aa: CASSVEGTVNTEAFF; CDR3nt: TGTGCCAGCAGCGTAGAAGGGACAGTGAACACTGAAGCTTTCTTT
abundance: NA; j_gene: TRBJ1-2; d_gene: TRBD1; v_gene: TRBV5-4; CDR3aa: CASSSYRGKGYTF; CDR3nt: TGTGCCAGCAGCTCCTACAGGGGTAAGGGCTACACCTTC
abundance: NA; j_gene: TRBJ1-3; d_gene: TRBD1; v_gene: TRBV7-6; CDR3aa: CASSPGTGQRSGNTIYF; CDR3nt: TGTGCCAGCAGCCCAGGGACAGGGCAGCGCTCTGGAAACACCATATATTTT
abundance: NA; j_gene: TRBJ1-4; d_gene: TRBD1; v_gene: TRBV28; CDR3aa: CASSPSGTGDTGFAKLFF; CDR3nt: TGTGCCAGCAGTCCCTCCGGGACAGGGGACACGGGATTCGCAAAACTGTTTTTT
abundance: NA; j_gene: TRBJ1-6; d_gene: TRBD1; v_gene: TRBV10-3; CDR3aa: CATTGGEFYNSPLHF; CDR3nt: TGTGCCACGACAGGGGGCGAATTCTATAATTCACCCCTCCACTTT
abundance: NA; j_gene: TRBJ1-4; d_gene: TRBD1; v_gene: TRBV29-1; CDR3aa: CSVELGQGREKLFF; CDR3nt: TGCAGCGTTGAGTTGGGACAGGGTAGAGAAAAACTGTTTTTT
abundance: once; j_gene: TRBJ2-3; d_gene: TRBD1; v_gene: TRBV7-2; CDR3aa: CASSSGQGTDTQYF; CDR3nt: TGTGCCAGCAGCTCAGGACAGGGCACAGATACGCAGTATTTT
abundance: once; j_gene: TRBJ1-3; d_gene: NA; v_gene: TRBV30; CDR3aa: CAWRGTGLPVSGNTIYF; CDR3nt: TGTGCCTGGAGGGGGACGGGACTTCCGGTCTCTGGAAACACCATATATTTT
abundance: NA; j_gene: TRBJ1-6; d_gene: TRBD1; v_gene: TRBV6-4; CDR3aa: CASRETGENSPLHF; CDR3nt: TGTGCCAGCAGGGAGACAGGGGAGAATTCACCCCTCCACTTT